Following are 13 T cell receptor beta chains from one sample sequenced in a study of blood T cell repertoires in COVID-19 (dated by TCRdb to 2020 to 2021). Receptor libraries were prepared by the immunoSEQ multiplex PCR assay. What TCRdb holds here is the immuneACCESS table cut down to in-frame rearrangements. Part of the clones is not present; checked against another copy, under half of the missing clones reflect an unresolved V gene, and the others are unexplained. This sample gives 100,000 or so clones in total; about 81% of them show up just once. The top ten clonotypes cover around 4% of the sample. Sequencing used peripheral blood. Receptors were obtained from a man aged 60 to 69 with acute or convalescent COVID-19.

This clone has a handful of counts. Other DNA sequences within the sample encode an identical CDR3. The chain couples TRBV9 to TRBJ1-6; D gene uncertain. Germline-derived CDR1 and CDR2 are SGDLS and YYNGEE. The V end lost 0 bases, the J end lost 7 bases, and 11 bases lay between the germline ends. There are 15 residues in the CDR3. The CDR3 coding sequence is TGTGCCAGCAGCGTAGAAGGAGGGCTAAATTCACCCCTCCACTTT. It yields the protein CASSVEGGLNSPLHF.

The CDR3 nucleotides are TGTGCCAGCAGTCCCTGGACAGGGGACACTGAAGCTTTCTTT. It is translated as CASSPWTGDTEAFF. The gene calls are TRBV27 and TRBJ1-1; 9 bases align to TRBD1. Germline CDR1 MNHEY, CDR2 SMNVEV (reference sequence). This CDR3 has 14 residues. The trim removed 5 bases at V and 3 bases at J, leaving 4 bases unmatched.

The CDR3 coding sequence is TGTGCCAGTAGTATAGGCAGGGGCACAGATACGCAGTATTTT. Translated, it gives CASSIGRGTDTQYF. V usage is TRBV19 and J usage is TRBJ2-3; perhaps TRBD1 as D (5 bases). Trimming removed 1 base from V and 1 base from J, with 6 bases in between. CDR3 length: 14 residues. The germline V gene has CDR1 LNHDA and CDR2 SQIVND (reference sequence).

V is TRBV15 and J is TRBJ2-5; D is uncertain. CDR1 and CDR2 (germline): LNHNV, YYDKDF (reference sequence). CDR3 length equals 13 residues. V gave up 0 bases and J gave up 2 bases, with 4 bases separating them. The DNA of the CDR3 is TGTGCCACCAGCAGAGATCCTCAAGAGACCCAGTACTTC. It is translated as CATSRDPQETQYF.

This clone was observed a handful of times. The chain carries TRBV30 and TRBJ1-1, with 9 bases lining up with TRBD1. The V segment lost 8 bases and the J segment 3 bases; nucleotides outside the gene matches: 10. The CDR3 totals 14 residues. Looked up from germline, CDR1 is GTSNPN and CDR2 is SVGIG (reference sequence). CDR3 nucleotides: TGTGCCGCTTACCTACAGGGGGCATACACTGAAGCTTTCTTT. Translating gives CAAYLQGAYTEAFF.

This chain links TRBV5-1 with TRBJ2-4; D possibly corresponds to TRBD2 (5 bases). The CDR3 extends over 16 amino acids. The V end lost 4 bases, the J end lost 0 bases, and 14 bases lay between the germline ends. The germline V gene has CDR1 SGHRS and CDR2 YFSETQ. CDR3 nucleotides: TGCGCCAGCAGCCCTGACCCCCGGGGAGCCAAAAACATTCAGTACTTC. Translating it yields CASSPDPRGAKNIQYF.

The chain uses TRBV28 and TRBJ1-1; TRBD1 is a possible D gene (5 bases). The CDR3 runs to 15 residues. V lost 5 bases, J lost 0 bases, and 13 bases lay in between. Germline CDR1 reads MDHEN; CDR2 reads SYDVKM. CDR3 sequence (DNA): TGTGCCAGCAGTCGCGGGGGTACCATGAACACTGAAGCTTTCTTT. Its translation: CASSRGGTMNTEAFF.

The chain couples TRBV10-1 to TRBJ2-1; D unclear. Trimming cost V 8 bases and J 6 bases, with 17 bases left between them. Germline V gene sequence: CDR1 WNHNN, CDR2 SYGVQD (reference sequence). This CDR3 has 14 amino acids. In DNA, the CDR3 is TGCGCCAGCGGTTACGGGTCAAGATCCAATGAGCAGTTCTTC. It codes for CASGYGSRSNEQFF.

This CDR3 is CASSDPAGGWDEQFF. CDR3 nucleotides: TGCGCCAGCAGTGATCCAGCGGGGGGGTGGGATGAGCAGTTCTTC. The genes are TRBV10-1 and TRBJ2-1, with TRBD2 matching over 10 bases. The CDR3 loop spans 15 amino acids. CDR1 WNHNN and CDR2 SYGVQD come from the germline V gene (reference sequence). Unmatched junction bases numbered 7, after V lost 3 bases and J lost 8 bases.

V gene TRBV6-6 combines with J gene TRBJ1-4; tentative D call: TRBD1 (6 bases). Looked up from germline, CDR1 is MNHNY and CDR2 is SVGAGI (reference sequence). Trimming pared 6 bases from V and 0 bases from J, leaving 11 bases between. The CDR3 runs to 15 residues. The CDR3, as DNA: TGTGCCAGCAGGGACAGCCTTGCAACTAATGAAAAACTGTTTTTT. Amino acids: CASRDSLATNEKLFF.

This clone has just one count. The chain is built from TRBV5-1 and TRBJ1-1; tentative D call: TRBD1 (5 bases). Germline lookup yields CDR1 SGHRS and CDR2 YFSETQ. V lost 0 bases, J lost 0 bases, and 12 bases lay in between. The CDR3 has 16 residues. This chain's CDR3 is CASSLAGGALNTEAFF. The CDR3 nucleotides read TGCGCCAGCAGCTTGGCGGGCGGGGCTTTGAACACTGAAGCTTTCTTT.

This clone appeared once. The chain is built from TRBV27 and TRBJ2-5; D might be TRBD2 (6 bases). The CDR3 length is 16 residues. Germline V gives CDR1 MNHEY, CDR2 SMNVEV (reference sequence). V lost 5 bases and J 4 bases, leaving 20 bases between the germline ends. CDR3 sequence reads: CASSIRGLQMGETQYF. The CDR3 DNA reads as TGTGCCAGCAGTATAAGGGGACTCCAAATGGGAGAGACCCAGTACTTC.

V gene TRBV6-5 combines with J gene TRBJ2-3; 7 bases fit TRBD1. The germline CDR1 and CDR2 sequences are MNHEY and SVGAGI. V lost 6 bases and J lost 2; bases outside the gene matches: 8. This CDR3 is built from 15 residues. The CDR3 here is CASSVSGGFTDTQYF. CDR3 DNA: TGTGCCAGCAGCGTCTCAGGGGGTTTCACAGATACGCAGTATTTT.